The 16 T cell receptor beta chains in this list originate from one sample, sequenced in a study of cytomegalovirus exposure and HLA in healthy donors. Primers: 60 Vbeta forward and 13 Jbeta reverse. TCRdb's table, derived via immunoSEQ multiplex PCR, lists solely in-frame clones and lacks some. Here the sample spans about 67,000 clones, 55% to 80% being singletons. Sequenced sample: PBMCs. The source is a woman between 25 and 40 years old in good health and CMV-seronegative.

The chain couples TRBV29-1 to TRBJ2-5; D is possibly TRBD2 (6 bases). The CDR3 runs to 13 residues. Germline loops: CDR1 SQVTM, CDR2 ANQGSEA. The V gene lost 7 bases and the J gene lost 0 bases, with 12 bases spanning the gap. The CDR3 loop is CSALRDYQETQYF. CDR3 nucleotides: TGCAGCGCTCTCCGGGACTACCAAGAGACCCAGTACTTC.

The rearrangement links TRBV7-9 to TRBJ2-7; 8 nucleotides align to TRBD1. V was clipped by 4 bases and J by 8 bases; unmatched bases: 10. In germline, CDR1 is SEHNR, CDR2 FQNEAQ (reference sequence). This CDR3 region has 14 residues. The CDR3 nucleotides are TGTGCCAGCAGCTCCGGGACAGGCTCCGTCCAGCAGTACTTC. Protein product: CASSSGTGSVQQYF.

There are a few counts of this clone. The rearrangement uses TRBV7-8 and TRBJ2-2; no clear D gene. This CDR3 has 15 amino acids. V was clipped by 3 bases and J by 3 bases, with 11 bases between them. Germline CDR1 is SGHVS and CDR2 is FQNEAQ. CDR3 region: CASSLLPQDTGELFF. CDR3 sequence (DNA): TGTGCCAGCAGCTTGCTCCCGCAGGACACCGGGGAGCTGTTTTTT.

V is TRBV28 and J is TRBJ2-2; weak D call: TRBD1 (5 bases). The CDR3 is 16 amino acids. Trimming cost V 3 bases and J 0 bases, with 11 bases left between them. CDR1 is MDHEN, CDR2 SYDVKM, per germline. CDR3 in amino acids: CASSFRTLANTGELFF. In DNA, the CDR3 is TGTGCCAGCAGTTTCCGGACACTCGCGAACACCGGGGAGCTGTTTTTT.

V is TRBV5-4 and J is TRBJ1-1; 8 nucleotides agree with TRBD1. CDR1 SGHNT and CDR2 YYREEE come from the germline V gene (reference sequence). V trimming: 2 bases; J trimming: 1 base; junction bases outside the gene matches: 1. CDR3 length: 14 residues. CDR3 nucleotides: TGTGCCAGCAGCTTCGACAGGGGGAACACTGAAGCTTTCTTT. Translation: CASSFDRGNTEAFF. Full variable domain (missing parts from reference TRBV5-4 and TRBJ1-1): ETGVTQSPTHLIKTRGQQVTLRCSSQSGHNTVSWYQQALGQGPQFIFQYYREEENGRGNFPPRFSGLQFPNYSSELNVNALELDDSALYLCASSFDRGNTEAFFGQGTRLTVV.

The sample holds a few counts of this clone. This chain uses TRBV7-9 with TRBJ1-1; 8 nucleotides agree with TRBD1. Germline CDR1 is SEHNR and CDR2 is FQNEAQ (reference sequence). This CDR3 has 16 amino acids. The V gene end was trimmed by 5 bases and the J gene end by 4 bases; junction bases not matched to a gene: 12. CDR3 protein: CASSPRTGNRGTEAFF. As DNA, the CDR3 is TGTGCCAGCAGCCCCCGGACAGGGAATAGGGGCACTGAAGCTTTCTTT.

A note on this clone: The same CDR3 arises from other DNA sequences in this sample as well. The genes are TRBV20-1 and TRBJ1-2; D is perhaps TRBD1 (5 bases). Trimming pared 2 bases from V and 7 bases from J, leaving 8 bases between. Germline V CDR1 and CDR2: DFQATT, SNEGSKA (reference sequence). This CDR3 comprises 11 residues. For the CDR3, the DNA is TGCAGTGCTAGACGAGACAGTGGCTACACCTTC. As protein: CSARRDSGYTF.

The CDR3 nucleotides read TGTGCCAGCAGCCCCGGACAGATGGGTGGCTACACCTTC. Amino acids: CASSPGQMGGYTF. The chain carries TRBV2 and TRBJ1-2, with D perhaps TRBD1 (6 bases). Trimming pared 6 bases from V and 7 bases from J, leaving 15 bases between. CDR1 SNHLY and CDR2 FYNNEI come from the germline V gene. This CDR3 has 13 residues.

This rearrangement joins TRBV6-6 to TRBJ2-7; D call uncertain. Germline assignment: CDR1 MNHNY and CDR2 SVGAGI (reference sequence). This CDR3 contains 14 residues. V dropped 6 bases and J dropped 1 base, with 13 bases sitting between them. The CDR3 loop reads CASRLLGISYEQYF. The CDR3 nucleotides are TGTGCCAGCAGGCTCCTAGGTATATCCTACGAGCAGTACTTC.

Comment on this clone: Other DNA sequences in this sample translate to the same CDR3. The CDR3 region is CASSSQGNTEAFF. DNA for the CDR3: TGCGCCAGCAGCTCCCAGGGGAACACTGAAGCTTTCTTT. The chain employs TRBV5-1 and TRBJ1-1; a weak D match, TRBD1 (5 bases). Trimming took off 3 bases at V and 1 base at J, with 7 bases between the two ends. Germline V gene sequence: CDR1 SGHRS, CDR2 YFSETQ. There are 13 residues in the CDR3.

V usage is TRBV5-6 and J usage is TRBJ2-7; TRBD2 matches 8 bases. The CDR3 length is 17 residues. The germline gives CDR1 SGHDT, CDR2 YYEEEE. The V segment lost 0 bases and the J segment 1 base; nucleotides outside the gene matches: 9. The chain's CDR3 is CASSLGTAGVWSYEQYF. The CDR3 nucleotides read TGTGCCAGCAGCTTGGGGACAGCGGGGGTCTGGTCCTACGAGCAGTACTTC.

This clone has only one observation. At the DNA level, this CDR3 is encoded by other sequences in the same sample as well. CDR3 residues: CASSLAGRGVNTEAFF. The CDR3, as DNA: TGCGCCAGCAGCTTGGCCGGCAGGGGGGTGAACACTGAAGCTTTCTTT. The gene calls are TRBV5-1 and TRBJ1-1; 7 bases fit TRBD1. Germline CDR1 and CDR2: SGHRS and YFSETQ. The V segment lost 0 bases and the J segment 0 bases; nucleotides outside the gene matches: 5. CDR3 length: 16 residues. The variable domain in full, completed from reference TRBV5-1 and TRBJ1-1, reads KAGVTQTPRYLIKTRGQQVTLSCSPISGHRSVSWYQQTPGQGLQFLFEYFSETQRNKGNFPGRFSGRQFSNSRSEMNVSTLELGDSALYLCASSLAGRGVNTEAFFGQGTRLTVV.

The rearrangement joins TRBV6-1 to TRBJ2-5; D not resolved. The length of the CDR3 is 11 residues. Germline V gene data show CDR1 as MNHNS and CDR2 as SASEGT. V lost 3 bases and J lost 4, with 3 bases in between. The CDR3 DNA is TGTGCCAGCAGTGACAGAGAGACCCAGTACTTC. Amino acid sequence: CASSDRETQYF.

The chain links TRBV7-2 to TRBJ2-7; 11 bases are a match to TRBD1. The germline gives CDR1 SGHTA, CDR2 FQGNSA. The CDR3 runs 15 residues. The V segment lost 2 bases and the J segment 5 bases; nucleotides outside the gene matches: 5. The CDR3 DNA is TGTGCCAGCAGCTTATTTAGGACAGGGGGCAACGAGCAGTACTTC. Translation: CASSLFRTGGNEQYF.

CDR3 amino acids: CASSARTGGDTQYF. CDR3 sequence (DNA): TGTGCCAGCAGCGCCCGGACAGGGGGAGATACGCAGTATTTT. The chain has TRBV7-9 and TRBJ2-3, with 10 nucleotides matching TRBD1. Germline CDR1 reads SEHNR; CDR2 reads FQNEAQ (reference sequence). This CDR3 has 14 amino acids. V dropped 5 bases and J dropped 5; count of bases not matched to a gene: 4.

This clone was counted a few times. The rearrangement uses TRBV6-1 and TRBJ1-1, with 7 bases that match TRBD1. The CDR3 has 15 amino acids. With V trimmed by 4 bases and J by 4 bases, 9 bases remained unmatched. The V gene's germline CDR1 is MNHNS and CDR2 SASEGT. The CDR3 bases are TGTGCCAGCAGTGGGGGGACAGCCCTTGTCACTGAAGCTTTCTTT. Amino acids: CASSGGTALVTEAFF.